This TCR beta chain was identified in a study of blood T cell repertoires in COVID-19. The table came from immunoSEQ multiplex PCR; TCRdb's copy has only in-frame clones and leaves some out. The sample has roughly 200,000 clones, 85% to 90% seen once. V shed 4 bases and J 5 bases; nucleotides not matched to a gene: 12. The germline CDR1 and CDR2 sequences are SGDLS and YYNGEE. This CDR3 has 18 amino acids. The sample consisted of PBMCs or T cells enriched from blood (not recorded which). V and J are TRBV9 and TRBJ2-5; TRBD2 matches at 15 bases. The sequence derives from a woman aged 25 to 39 with acute COVID-19. The chain's CDR3 is CASSPTGLAGGPRETQYF. In nucleotides, the CDR3 is TGTGCCAGCAGCCCGACCGGACTAGCGGGGGGGCCTCGGGAGACCCAGTACTTC.